The 8 T cell receptor beta chains given below trace back to one sample, sequenced in a study of lymphopenia after photon versus proton radiotherapy. Using immunoSEQ multiplex PCR, the repertoire was profiled, and TCRdb retains in-frame clones only, with some absent. This sample yields about 45,000 clones, of which roughly 85% are seen a single time; approximately 2.1% belongs to the top ten. This material consisted of peripheral blood, taken from a patient treated with photon-based radiotherapy. Receptors originate from a man aged 40-49 years with gastric cancer.

CDR3 residues: CASSQDRESDTQYF. In DNA, the CDR3 is TGTGCCAGCAGCCAAGATCGCGAGTCGGATACGCAGTATTTT. The chain combines TRBV14 with TRBJ2-3, with D uncertain. Looked up from germline, CDR1 is SGHDN and CDR2 is FVKESK. V shed 0 bases and J shed 6 bases, with 10 bases lying between them. The CDR3 is 14 amino acids.

The chain links TRBV4-1 to TRBJ2-1; no reliable D call. Germline CDR1 reads MGHRA; CDR2 reads YSYEKL. Trimming pared 5 bases from V and 10 bases from J, leaving 12 bases between. This CDR3 has 12 amino acids. The CDR3 loop reads CASSGRFGEQFF. The CDR3, as DNA: TGCGCCAGCAGCGGGCGCTTCGGGGAGCAGTTCTTC.

This clone turned up a few times. The V gene is TRBV6-5, the J gene TRBJ2-3; D gene unclear. Germline assignment: CDR1 MNHEY and CDR2 SVGAGI. The CDR3 has 13 amino acids. The V gene lost 7 bases and the J gene lost 5 bases, with 13 bases spanning the gap. The CDR3 nucleotides are TGTGCCAGCAACCAGGCAACAGAAGATACGCAGTATTTT. It codes for CASNQATEDTQYF.

This rearrangement joins TRBV5-4 to TRBJ2-7; 9 bases fit TRBD1. Germline V lookup: CDR1 SGHNT, CDR2 YYREEE (reference sequence). CDR3 length: 14 amino acids. The J segment lost 2 bases and the V segment lost 1 base, leaving 1 base of the junction unmatched. CDR3 region: CASSLTGGAYEQYF. CDR3 bases: TGTGCCAGCAGCTTGACAGGGGGCGCCTACGAGCAGTACTTC.

The V gene is TRBV4-2, the J gene TRBJ2-1; 12 bases align to TRBD2. CDR3 length: 16 residues. From germline, CDR1 is LGHNA and CDR2 YNFKEQ. V was pared by 4 bases and J by 0 bases, with 1 base of the junction left unmatched. The DNA of the CDR3 is TGTGCCAGCAGCCTACTAGCGGGGGGCTCCTACAATGAGCAGTTCTTC. This codes for CASSLLAGGSYNEQFF.

This chain uses TRBV6-1 with TRBJ1-1; no clear D gene. CDR3 length equals 15 residues. Germline V CDR1 and CDR2: MNHNS, SASEGT. Trimming left V 1 base short and J 0 bases short, with 9 bases between. The CDR3 region is CASSEVVAVNTEAFF. The CDR3 bases are TGTGCCAGCAGTGAAGTGGTCGCTGTGAACACTGAAGCTTTCTTT.

The CDR3 region is CASSSPPEQYF. The DNA for the CDR3 is TGTGCCAGTAGTTCACCCCCCGAGCAGTACTTC. The rearrangement joins TRBV25-1 to TRBJ2-7; D is unclear. CDR3 length: 11 residues. The V and J ends lost 9 bases and 6 bases respectively, with 12 bases between them. The germline V gene has CDR1 MGHDK and CDR2 SYGVNS.

This clone occurred a few times. The CDR3 nucleotides read TGTGCCAGTAGTATGTCCGGACAGAGCTCTGGAAACACCATATATTTT. As protein: CASSMSGQSSGNTIYF. The chain uses TRBV19 and TRBJ1-3, with a possible D match to TRBD1 (6 bases). Germline V gene data show CDR1 as LNHDA and CDR2 as SQIVND (reference sequence). V lost 3 bases to trimming and J lost 0 bases, with 12 bases between them. The CDR3 extends over 16 amino acids.